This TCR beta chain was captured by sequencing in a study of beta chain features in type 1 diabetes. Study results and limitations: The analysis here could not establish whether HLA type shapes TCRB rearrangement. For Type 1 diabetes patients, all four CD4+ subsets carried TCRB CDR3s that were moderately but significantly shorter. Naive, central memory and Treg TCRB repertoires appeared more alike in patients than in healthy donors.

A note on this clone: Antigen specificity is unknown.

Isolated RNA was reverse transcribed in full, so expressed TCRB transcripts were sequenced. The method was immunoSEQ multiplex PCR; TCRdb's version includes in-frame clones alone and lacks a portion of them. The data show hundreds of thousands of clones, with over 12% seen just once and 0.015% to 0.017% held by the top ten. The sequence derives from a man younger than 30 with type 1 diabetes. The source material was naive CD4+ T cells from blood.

As DNA, the CDR3 is TGCGCCAGCAGCGAGCAGGGAGGTGGAGAGACCCAGTACTTC. It is translated as CASSEQGGGETQYF. The rearrangement uses TRBV5-1 and TRBJ2-5; tentative D call: TRBD2 (6 bases). The V gene lost 4 bases and the J gene lost 4 bases, with 14 bases spanning the gap. The CDR3 sequence is 14 residues long. The germline V gene encodes CDR1 SGHRS and CDR2 YFSETQ.